This TCR beta chain was identified in a study of Graves' ophthalmopathy and Graves' hyperthyroidism. Study findings and constraints: Blood also held most thyroid clonotypes expanded above 0.001 frequency. For predicting ophthalmopathy progression, the model had approximately 70% sensitivity and roughly 77% specificity.

Exclusion applied to patients with other autoimmune diseases, uncontrolled infections, pregnancy or lactation. Each diagnosis was determined on the basis of clinical symptoms, serum thyroxine, TRAb, thyroid ultrasound and orbital computed tomography. The germline CDR1 and CDR2 sequences are MDHEN and SYDVKM. The CDR3 is 14 amino acids. Trimming took off 5 bases at V and 2 bases at J, with 13 bases between the two ends. Amplified material comprised TCR beta CDR3 regions derived from RNA transcripts. HTBI primers primed a first-round RT-PCR, and a second-round multiplex PCR followed. MiXCR, run by TCRdb on the multiplex PCR reads, gives a single entry per CDR3 protein. Among about 400,000 distinct CDR3 sequences listed, about a sixth were seen once. This clonotype was seen a handful of times. Its antigen is currently unknown.

The source is a woman under 30 with Graves' ophthalmopathy. The chain combines TRBV28 with TRBJ2-7; D perhaps matches TRBD1 (5 bases). The sequencing input was peripheral blood. The CDR3 protein is CASSPMDKTYEQYF. The CDR3 coding sequence is TGTGCCAGCAGTCCGATGGACAAGACCTACGAGCAGTACTTC.